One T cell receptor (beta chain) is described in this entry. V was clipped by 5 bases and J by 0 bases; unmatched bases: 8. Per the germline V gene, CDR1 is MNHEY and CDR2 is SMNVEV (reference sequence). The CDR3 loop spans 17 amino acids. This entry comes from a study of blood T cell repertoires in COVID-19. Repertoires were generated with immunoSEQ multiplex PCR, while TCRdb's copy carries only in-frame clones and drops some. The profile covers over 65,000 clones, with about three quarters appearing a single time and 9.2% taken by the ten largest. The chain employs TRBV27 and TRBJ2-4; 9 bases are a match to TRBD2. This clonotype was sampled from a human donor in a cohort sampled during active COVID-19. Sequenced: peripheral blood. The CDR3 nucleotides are TGTGCCAGCAGTGCACTCTGGCGGGAGGGAGCCAAAAACATTCAGTACTTC. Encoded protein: CASSALWREGAKNIQYF.